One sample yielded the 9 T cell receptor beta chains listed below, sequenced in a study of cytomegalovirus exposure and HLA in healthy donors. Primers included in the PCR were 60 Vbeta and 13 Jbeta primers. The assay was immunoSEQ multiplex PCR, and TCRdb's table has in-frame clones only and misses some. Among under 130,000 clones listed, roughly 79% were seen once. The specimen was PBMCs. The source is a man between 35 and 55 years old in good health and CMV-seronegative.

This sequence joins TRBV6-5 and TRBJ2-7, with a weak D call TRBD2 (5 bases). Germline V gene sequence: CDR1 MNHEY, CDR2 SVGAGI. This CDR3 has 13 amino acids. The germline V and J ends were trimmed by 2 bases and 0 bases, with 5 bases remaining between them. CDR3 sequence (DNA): TGTGCCAGCAGTTACACTAGCTCCTACGAGCAGTACTTC. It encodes CASSYTSSYEQYF.

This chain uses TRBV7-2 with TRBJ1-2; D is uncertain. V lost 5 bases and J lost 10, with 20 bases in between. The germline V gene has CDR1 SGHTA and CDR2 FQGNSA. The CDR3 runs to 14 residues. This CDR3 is CASSDLDTLLIYTF. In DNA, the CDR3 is TGTGCCAGCAGCGACCTTGACACCCTCCTTATCTACACCTTC.

The CDR3 region has the DNA TGTGCCAGCAGAGAGGGAACCGGCCGAGAAAAACTGTTTTTT. This gives the protein CASREGTGREKLFF. This chain joins TRBV28 and TRBJ1-4, with no clear D. V was shortened by 6 bases and J by 8 bases, with 16 bases between the two germline ends. Germline values: CDR1 MDHEN, CDR2 SYDVKM. The CDR3 runs 14 residues.

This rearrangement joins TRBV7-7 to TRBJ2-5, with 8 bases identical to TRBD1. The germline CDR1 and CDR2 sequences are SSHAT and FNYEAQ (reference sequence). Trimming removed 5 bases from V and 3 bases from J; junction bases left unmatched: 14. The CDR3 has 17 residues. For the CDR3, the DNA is TGTGCCAGCAGCGACAGGATTATGGGACAGGCGAAAGAGACCCAGTACTTC. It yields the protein CASSDRIMGQAKETQYF.

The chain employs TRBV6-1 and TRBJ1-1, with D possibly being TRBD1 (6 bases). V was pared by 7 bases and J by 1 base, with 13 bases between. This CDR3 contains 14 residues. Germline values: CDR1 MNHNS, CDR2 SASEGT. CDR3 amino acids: CASNKVQGNTEAFF. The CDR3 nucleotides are TGTGCCAGCAATAAAGTACAGGGGAACACTGAAGCTTTCTTT.

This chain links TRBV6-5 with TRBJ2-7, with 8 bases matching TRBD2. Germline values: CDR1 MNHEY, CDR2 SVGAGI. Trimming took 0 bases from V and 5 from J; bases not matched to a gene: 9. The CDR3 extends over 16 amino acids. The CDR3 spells CASSYSSASGLHEQYF. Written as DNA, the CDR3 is TGTGCCAGCAGTTACTCATCGGCTAGCGGGCTCCACGAGCAGTACTTC.

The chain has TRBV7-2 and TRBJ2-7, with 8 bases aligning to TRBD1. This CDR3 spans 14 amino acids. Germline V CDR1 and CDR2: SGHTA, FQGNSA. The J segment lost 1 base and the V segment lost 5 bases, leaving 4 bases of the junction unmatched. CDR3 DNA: TGTGCCAGCAGCCCGTGGACAGGGTCCTACGAGCAGTACTTC. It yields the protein CASSPWTGSYEQYF.

CDR3: CASSDPGTSLFNEQFF. Written as DNA, the CDR3 is TGTGCCAGCAGTGATCCCGGGACTAGCCTTTTTAATGAGCAGTTCTTC. This chain uses TRBV25-1 with TRBJ2-1; 9 bases are a match to TRBD2. Looked up from germline, CDR1 is MGHDK and CDR2 is SYGVNS. The CDR3 runs to 16 residues. After removal of 3 bases from V and 7 bases from J, the junction contained 10 bases not matched to a gene.

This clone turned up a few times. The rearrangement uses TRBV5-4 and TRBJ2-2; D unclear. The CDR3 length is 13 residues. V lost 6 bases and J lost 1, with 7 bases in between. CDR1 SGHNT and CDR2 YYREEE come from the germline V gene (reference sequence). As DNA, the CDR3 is TGTGCCAGCACCTCAGAGAACACCGGGGAGCTGTTTTTT. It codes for CASTSENTGELFF.